Shown below are 15 T cell receptor beta chains from a single sample sequenced in a study of shared clonotypes between healthy human individuals. The naive CD8 subset, CD45RO-negative cells positively selected for CCR7, excluded terminally differentiated effector memory CD45RA+ cells. Using immunoSEQ multiplex PCR, the repertoire was profiled, and TCRdb retains in-frame clones only, with some absent. The repertoire holds about 1,800,000 clones, with about 94% as singletons. The material sequenced was naive CD8+ T cells sorted from blood. These TCRs come from a young man in good health.

The rearrangement uses TRBV11-2 and TRBJ1-2; 7 bases line up with TRBD1. V was pared by 3 bases and J by 7 bases, with 8 bases of the junction left unmatched. The CDR3 sequence is 14 residues long. Germline V gives CDR1 SGHAT, CDR2 FQNNGV. This CDR3 reads CASSFAGTEGGYTF. The CDR3 nucleotides are TGTGCCAGCAGCTTCGCCGGGACAGAGGGTGGCTACACCTTC.

The chain uses TRBV5-6 and TRBJ1-5; 7 bases are a match to TRBD1. This CDR3 has 16 amino acids. Per the germline V gene, CDR1 is SGHDT and CDR2 is YYEEEE. The V gene end was trimmed by 3 bases and the J gene end by 6 bases; junction bases not matched to a gene: 12. CDR3 residues: CASSSTTEGASQPQHF. The CDR3 DNA is TGTGCCAGCAGCTCGACAACCGAGGGGGCAAGTCAGCCCCAGCATTTT.

The chain has TRBV27 and TRBJ1-6; the match to TRBD1 covers 7 bases. Trimming cost V 7 bases and J 2 bases; bases outside gene matches: 5. The CDR3 length is 15 residues. Per germline, CDR1 MNHEY and CDR2 SMNVEV (reference sequence). The chain's CDR3 is CASKGGGPYNSPLHF. CDR3 DNA sequence: TGTGCCAGCAAGGGAGGGGGCCCCTATAATTCACCCCTCCACTTT.

This chain connects TRBV30 to TRBJ2-3; D remains ambiguous. The V gene's germline CDR1 is GTSNPN and CDR2 SVGIG (reference sequence). Trimming left V 4 bases short and J 3 bases short, with 11 bases between. CDR3 length: 13 amino acids. The CDR3 reads CAWKHLWTDTQYF. DNA for the CDR3: TGTGCCTGGAAGCACCTCTGGACAGATACGCAGTATTTT.

The chain recombines TRBV29-1 with TRBJ1-1; the match to TRBD1 covers 7 bases. Trimming at V came to 7 bases and at J to 3 bases, leaving 5 bases not matched to a gene. Germline CDR1 SQVTM, CDR2 ANQGSEA. The CDR3 spans 12 residues. The DNA of the CDR3 is TGCAGCGCACAGGGGATGGACACTGAAGCTTTCTTT. This encodes CSAQGMDTEAFF. Using reference TRBV29-1 and TRBJ1-1 for the parts outside the CDR3, the full variable domain is SAVISQKPSRDICQRGTSLTIQCQVDSQVTMMFWYRQQPGQSLTLIATANQGSEATYESGFVIDKFPISRPNLTFSTLTVSNMSPEDSSIYLCSAQGMDTEAFFGQGTRLTVV.

Notes on this clone: The sample carries other DNA sequences with the same CDR3. The gene calls are TRBV30 and TRBJ2-7, with D hard to call. V was pared by 0 bases and J by 4 bases, with 7 bases between. Germline V gives CDR1 GTSNPN, CDR2 SVGIG (reference sequence). The CDR3 extends over 12 amino acids. The CDR3 bases are TGTGCCTGGAGTGTCGGTGGGTACGAGCAGTACTTC. Its translation is CAWSVGGYEQYF. Looking up the rest from reference TRBV30 and TRBJ2-7 gives the full variable domain: SQTIHQWPATLVQPVGSPLSLECTVEGTSNPNLYWYRQAAGRGLQLLFYSVGIGQISSEVPQNLSASRPQDRQFILSSKKLLLSDSGFYLCAWSVGGYEQYFGPGTRLTVT.

V gene TRBV2 combines with J gene TRBJ1-5; D perhaps matches TRBD1 (6 bases). This CDR3 is 16 amino acids long. V lost 3 bases and J lost 7, with 19 bases in between. Looked up from germline, CDR1 is SNHLY and CDR2 is FYNNEI. The DNA for the CDR3 is TGTGCCAGCAGTGAGTTTGGTTTTGGGGGGCCCCAGCCCCAGCATTTT. Translation gives CASSEFGFGGPQPQHF.

The count of this clone is one. The chain carries TRBV7-9 and TRBJ2-1, with D possibly being TRBD1 (5 bases). The CDR3 totals 13 residues. Trimming left V 1 base short and J 6 bases short, with 7 bases between. Germline V gene lookup returns CDR1 SEHNR and CDR2 FQNEAQ (reference sequence). CDR3 protein: CASSLEGFNEQFF. The CDR3 nucleotides are TGTGCCAGCAGCTTAGAGGGGTTCAATGAGCAGTTCTTC.

The J gene is TRBJ2-3, the V gene TRBV2; D gene uncertain. Germline V gives CDR1 SNHLY, CDR2 FYNNEI. V was trimmed by 6 bases and J by 0 bases, leaving 13 bases between them. The CDR3 is made up of 15 amino acids. Written as DNA, the CDR3 is TGTGCCAGCAGCCCTGAGCCGCCTAGCACAGATACGCAGTATTTT. This translates into CASSPEPPSTDTQYF.

The genes are TRBV4-3 and TRBJ2-5, with a tentative D call TRBD1 (6 bases). Germline V lookup: CDR1 LGHNA, CDR2 YSLEER. V was cut by 1 base and J by 0 bases, with 12 bases left in between. The CDR3 is 16 residues long. DNA for the CDR3: TGCGCCAGCAGCCAAGCATGGACAGTCAACCAAGAGACCCAGTACTTC. Its translation is CASSQAWTVNQETQYF.

The V call is TRBV9, the J call TRBJ2-7; D is perhaps TRBD1 (6 bases). Trimming removed 0 bases at V and 4 bases at J, with 14 bases between. Germline V gene data show CDR1 as SGDLS and CDR2 as YYNGEE. This CDR3 has 15 amino acids. This chain's CDR3 is CASSVGQGTLYEQYF. The CDR3 nucleotides are TGTGCCAGCAGCGTAGGGCAGGGGACACTATACGAGCAGTACTTC.

This CDR3 is CASSYWGGLATEAFF. The CDR3 DNA is TGTGCCAGCAGTTACTGGGGGGGGCTGGCCACTGAAGCTTTCTTT. The V call is TRBV6-5, the J call TRBJ1-1; perhaps TRBD1 as D (6 bases). The CDR3 consists of 15 residues. The germline V gene has CDR1 MNHEY and CDR2 SVGAGI. The ends were cut back, 1 base at V and 4 bases at J, with 13 bases in the middle.

DNA of the CDR3: TGTGCCAGAGGGACAGGGCTTGGGCAGTACTTC. The encoded protein is CARGTGLGQYF. The V and J genes are TRBV2 and TRBJ2-7; the match to TRBD1 covers 9 bases. The CDR3 is made up of 11 amino acids. The V gene's germline CDR1 is SNHLY and CDR2 FYNNEI. V dropped 9 bases and J dropped 9; count of bases not matched to a gene: 6.

Of note for this clone: The sample contains more than one DNA sequence encoding this CDR3. The V and J genes are TRBV27 and TRBJ2-7, with TRBD2 identical over 12 bases. The CDR3 has 14 amino acids. V dropped 5 bases and J dropped 4; count of bases not matched to a gene: 3. Germline-derived CDR1 and CDR2 are MNHEY and SMNVEV (reference sequence). CDR3 sequence (DNA): TGTGCCAGCAGTCAGACTAGCGGGAGTTACGAGCAGTACTTC. The encoded protein is CASSQTSGSYEQYF.

On this clone: This sample also contains other DNA sequences that code for the same CDR3. The chain recombines TRBV6-5 with TRBJ1-1; D is uncertain. The germline V gene has CDR1 MNHEY and CDR2 SVGAGI. The CDR3 spans 12 residues. V was shortened by 1 base and J by 7 bases, with 7 bases between the two germline ends. The CDR3 protein is CASSYLGSEAFF. For the CDR3, the DNA is TGTGCCAGCAGTTACTTGGGGAGTGAAGCTTTCTTT.